The rows below give T cell receptor beta chains drawn from one sample of a study of human T cells and chemical hapten exposure. TCRdb reprocessed the reads with MiXCR, giving one entry per CDR3 protein. The repertoire holds more than 100,000 distinct CDR3 sequences, 6.5% to 10% seen once, with 1.2% to 1.5% in the top ten. The source material was whole blood. These TCRs come from a human donor in good health. Some clones in this sample may be carry-over from other donors' samples. CDR3s leave out the opening cysteine and the closing phenylalanine or tryptophan.

>TRBV12-3/TRBV12-4|TRBJ1-2
ASSPSGGLGLRYGYT
>TRBV4-3|TRBJ2-3
ASSQIGGGPRDTQY
>TRBV27|TRBJ1-5
ASSWDNNQPQH
>TRBV20-1|TRBJ1-5
SAGQGDQPQH
>TRBV5-1|TRBJ2-4
ASSLSPENIQY
>TRBV5-1|TRBJ2-1
ASSLNRDEQF
>TRBV19|TRBJ1-5
ASSGRATFENQPQH
>TRBV28|TRBJ1-5
ASRTQGARRQPQH
>TRBV13|TRBJ2-1
ASSLQASSYNEQF
>TRBV2|TRBJ2-5
ASSEQLQETQY
>TRBV5-6|TRBJ1-1
ASSWWGRPTAEAF
>TRBV7-8|TRBJ2-1
ASSSRDNEQF
>TRBV18|TRBJ2-1
ASSPPGTTNNEQF
>TRBV29-1|TRBJ1-2
SVERGGDGYT
>TRBV5-1|TRBJ2-5
ASSLGLAGPSNQETQY
>TRBV7-2|TRBJ2-7
ASSTPRGEQY
>TRBV3-1|TRBJ2-5
ASSQDWIAGGQETQY
>TRBV6-2/TRBV6-3|TRBJ2-1
ASSYSVMGGINEQF
>TRBV27|TRBJ2-7
ASSFEASADYEQY
>TRBV7-9|TRBJ2-5
ASGFSSQETQY
>TRBV5-1|TRBJ2-3
ASSPDGRTDTQY
>TRBV13|TRBJ1-3
ASSFKGGNTIY
>TRBV5-1|TRBJ1-2
ASSLEGQGIGDGYT